This T cell receptor beta chain emerged from a study of T cell repertoires in cytomegalovirus infection. Across the study: An indication of both CMV infection and matching HLA type came from public TCR beta signatures.

Study conclusions and caveats: Dominating the ex vivo response were HLA-C-restricted CMV-specific TCR beta clonotypes.

TCRdb ran MiXCR on the reads and lists one entry per CDR3 protein. The sample records roughly 150,000 distinct CDR3 sequences, around 20% being singletons. With respect to this clonotype: Its matching antigen is unknown.

The sequenced material came from PBMCs. The receptor was isolated from a human donor in good health (CMV status not recorded). Some clones in this sample may be carry-over from other donors' samples.

The CDR3 coding sequence is TGTGCCAGCAGTGTGCTGACAGGGGGCAATCAGCCCCAGCATTTT. It is translated as CASSVLTGGNQPQHF. The chain links TRBV28 to TRBJ1-5, with TRBD1 matching 8 bases. The CDR3 is 15 residues long. Germline V lookup: CDR1 MDHEN, CDR2 SYDVKM. V lost 5 bases and J lost 2; bases outside the gene matches: 5.